This record concerns one T cell receptor (beta chain) sequence. Its antigen is currently not known. Per-nucleotide qualities are absent, and no much larger clonotype sits a single base away. Compared with germline, V lacks 1 base and J lacks 7 bases; bases without a gene match: 0. Including the terminal cysteine and phenylalanine, the CDR3 comprises 13 residues. Just CDR3 DNA is preserved here, 39 bases in frame from base 1. According to the germline V gene (reference sequence), CDR1 reads GTSNPN and CDR2 reads SVGIG. The first patient joined ICON in the first half of 2016, and enrollment wrapped up when the last patient was enrolled in the second half of 2018. Fresh tumor and matched uninvolved tissue for in-depth immune analyses, including TCR sequencing, were collected from a subcohort of around 76 patients. TCR sequencing was performed on DNA isolated from bulk tissue, without cell sorting. The T-cell fraction in tumor and uninvolved lung tissue was obtained from TCR sequencing using the immunoSEQ assay. Turning to the authors' computational methods: For survival analysis, patients were divided into high (upper tertile) and low (lower two tertiles) T-cell fraction groups, which were compared by log-rank test. A signed-rank test was used to test differences in T-cell fraction between paired tumor and uninvolved lung samples. This immuneACCESS table, as held by TCRdb, lists in-frame sequences with V and J called but not all clones. Of the missing ones, under half trace to an unresolved V gene in checked studies; the others have no known cause. The DNA gave D and trimming, while V, J and clone size come from that table. Counted in this sample were 2,500 to 3,000 clones; over 55% of them appeared once. Clones ranked in the top ten supply 9.5% to 10% of the sample.

This sample is drawn from a study of tumor-infiltrating lymphocytes in localized non-small cell lung cancer (dated by TCRdb to 2020 to 2023). About the study as a whole: Patients whose samples were collected after neoadjuvant chemotherapy, as well as both smokers and never-smokers and several histologies, were included in the cohort. TCR sequencing was one of several integrated assays, alongside flow cytometry, multiplex immunofluorescence, RNA-seq, exome sequencing and proteomics, applied to the same patients. For 55 patients, immunoSEQ T-cell fraction was compared between paired tumor and uninvolved lung. From each patient came resected tumor tissue plus uninvolved lung tissue from that same patient, and the uninvolved lung tissue was described as non-adjacent to the tumor. The overall ICON cohort comprised fewer than 170 surgical patients with localized non-small cell lung cancer whose tumors were resected.

General conclusions and limits of the study: Different pieces of the same tissue were used for different assays, so technical variation could not be separated from intratumor heterogeneity. In line with immunofluorescence CD3 counts, TCRbeta sequencing supported higher T cell infiltration in tumors compared with uninvolved lung tissue. Since assay coverage differed from patient to patient depending on how much tissue was available, TCR sequencing was done for only a subset of the cohort. TCR-derived T-cell fraction did not differ between the flow cytometry-defined immunotypes IM1 (good prognosis) and IM2 (poor prognosis).

This receptor was identified in a human donor with non-small cell lung cancer. The V and J genes are TRBV30 and TRBJ1-4; TRBD1 agrees with 10 junctional bases. The specimen was uninvolved lung tissue not adjacent to the tumor. The sequence in DNA is TGTGCCTGGAGTGGACAGGGGGCTGAAAAACTGTTTTTT. Its translation is CAWSGQGAEKLFF.